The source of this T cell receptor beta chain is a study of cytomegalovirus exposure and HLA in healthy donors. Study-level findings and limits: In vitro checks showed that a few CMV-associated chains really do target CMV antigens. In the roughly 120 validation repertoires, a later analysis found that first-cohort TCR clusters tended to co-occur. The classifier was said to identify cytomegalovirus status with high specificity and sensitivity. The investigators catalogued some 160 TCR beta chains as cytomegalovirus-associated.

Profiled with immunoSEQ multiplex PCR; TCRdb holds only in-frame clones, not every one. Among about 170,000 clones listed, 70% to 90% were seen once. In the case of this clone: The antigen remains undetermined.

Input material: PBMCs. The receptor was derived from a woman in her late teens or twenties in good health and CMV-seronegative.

CDR3 residues: CASSERAGNEQFF. Here the CDR3 DNA reads TGTGCCAGCAGTGAAAGAGCCGGGAATGAGCAGTTCTTC. The chain links TRBV27 to TRBJ2-1, with D hard to call. Per germline, CDR1 MNHEY and CDR2 SMNVEV (reference sequence). The V gene lost 5 bases and the J gene lost 7 bases, with 12 bases spanning the gap. CDR3 size: 13 residues.